Following are 18 T cell receptor beta chains from one sample sequenced in a study of blood T cell repertoires in COVID-19. Data came from immunoSEQ multiplex PCR; TCRdb stores just in-frame clones and leaves some out. The profile covers a few hundred thousand clones, with about 88% appearing a single time and approximately 1.2% taken by the ten largest. Specimen: PBMCs or T cells enriched from blood (not recorded which). The receptor set was obtained from a woman in her late teens or twenties who had recovered from COVID-19.

This clone was recorded only once. The DNA of the CDR3 is TGTGCCAGCAGCCGTCAGATAACTAGGTCCTACGAGCAGTACTTC. It encodes CASSRQITRSYEQYF. V usage is TRBV3-1 (or the pseudogene TRBV3-2) and J usage is TRBJ2-7; D might be TRBD2 (5 bases). Trimming removed 4 bases from V and 1 base from J, with 14 bases in between. This CDR3 contains 15 residues. In germline, CDR1 is LGHDT, CDR2 YNNKEL (reference sequence).

The rearrangement uses TRBV19 and TRBJ1-1, with 8 bases identical to TRBD1. The CDR3 runs to 14 residues. With V trimmed by 5 bases and J by 2 bases, 4 bases remained unmatched. CDR1 is LNHDA, CDR2 SQIVND, per germline (reference sequence). CDR3 coding DNA: TGTGCCAGTAGTCGCGACAGGGGCAACACTGAAGCTTTCTTT. Residues: CASSRDRGNTEAFF. The full variable domain, with the rest looked up from reference TRBV19 and TRBJ1-1, is DGGITQSPKYLFRKEGQNVTLSCEQNLNHDAMYWYRQDPGQGLRLIYYSQIVNDFQKGDIAEGYSVSREKKESFPLTVTSAQKNPTAFYLCASSRDRGNTEAFFGQGTRLTVV.

The count of this clone is one. This chain joins TRBV4-3 and TRBJ2-5; perhaps TRBD1 as D (6 bases). The CDR3 sequence is 13 residues long. V was trimmed by 2 bases and J by 4 bases, leaving 8 bases between them. The V gene's germline CDR1 is LGHNA and CDR2 YSLEER. The CDR3 DNA sequence: TGCGCCAGCAGCCAATACAGGGCAGAGACCCAGTACTTC. Translating gives CASSQYRAETQYF.

The rearrangement uses TRBV6-6 and TRBJ2-3; TRBD1 matches 9 bases. The V and J ends lost 6 bases and 4 bases, in that order; junction bases with no gene match: 11. The germline gives CDR1 MNHNY, CDR2 SVGAGI (reference sequence). This CDR3 is built from 16 residues. The CDR3 DNA follows: TGTGCCAGCAGCCTAACAGGGGGCTTTACGGCAGATACGCAGTATTTT. Translating it yields CASSLTGGFTADTQYF.

The chain joins TRBV7-9 to TRBJ2-1; 7 bases are shared with TRBD1. The CDR3 loop spans 17 amino acids. Germline V CDR1 and CDR2: SEHNR, FQNEAQ (reference sequence). Unmatched junction bases numbered 13, after V lost 4 bases and J lost 4 bases. The CDR3, as DNA: TGTGCCAGCAGCTCTACGCGGACAGGCTCCTTTTACAATGAGCAGTTCTTC. Protein product: CASSSTRTGSFYNEQFF.

This chain joins TRBV3-1 (or the pseudogene TRBV3-2) and TRBJ1-6; D is perhaps TRBD1 (6 bases). Germline V gene data show CDR1 as LGHDT and CDR2 as YNNKEL (reference sequence). The CDR3 is made up of 17 amino acids. V lost 3 bases and J 7 bases, leaving 19 bases between the germline ends. CDR3 DNA: TGTGCCAGCAGCCACGGGACAATACAGGGAAGGAATTCACCCCTCCACTTT. It yields the protein CASSHGTIQGRNSPLHF.

The chain links TRBV6-5 to TRBJ1-1, with a weak D call TRBD1 (6 bases). This CDR3 has 13 residues. Germline CDR1 reads MNHEY; CDR2 reads SVGAGI. Trimming removed 7 bases at V and 6 bases at J, with 15 bases between. CDR3 DNA sequence: TGTGCCAGCAAACTCGGACAGTTGGCTGAAGCTTTCTTT. It encodes CASKLGQLAEAFF.

This sequence joins TRBV2 and TRBJ1-1; D is unclear. Germline CDR1 and CDR2: SNHLY and FYNNEI. Trimming took 5 bases from V and 0 from J, leaving 10 bases between them. The CDR3 has 14 residues. CDR3 sequence reads: CASSPGLMNTEAFF. Here the CDR3 DNA reads TGTGCCAGCAGTCCCGGACTGATGAACACTGAAGCTTTCTTT.

The rearrangement joins TRBV7-6 to TRBJ1-5, with 7 bases matching TRBD1. Germline loops: CDR1 SGHVS, CDR2 FNYEAQ. The ends lost 4 bases at V and 5 bases at J; junction bases unmatched: 11. This CDR3 has 16 residues. Here the CDR3 reads CASSSAGQADYQPQHF. The DNA of the CDR3 is TGTGCCAGCAGCTCGGCTGGACAGGCAGATTATCAGCCCCAGCATTTT.

The chain carries TRBV6-2 or TRBV6-3 and TRBJ2-2; weak D call: TRBD1 (6 bases). Trimming took off 6 bases at V and 5 bases at J, with 10 bases between the two ends. This CDR3 is 13 amino acids long. The V gene's germline CDR1 is MNHEY and CDR2 SVGEGT. In DNA form, the CDR3 reads TGTGCCAGCAGCCAGACAGGAACCGGGGAGCTGTTTTTT. Its protein is CASSQTGTGELFF.

The rearrangement joins TRBV7-9 to TRBJ2-7; D is uncertain. CDR3 length: 13 amino acids. With 0 bases removed from V and 4 bases from J, the gap between germline ends came to 7 bases. Germline V lookup: CDR1 SEHNR, CDR2 FQNEAQ (reference sequence). CDR3 amino acids: CASSLALSYEQYF. The CDR3 coding sequence is TGTGCCAGCAGCTTAGCTTTGAGTTACGAGCAGTACTTC.

The gene calls are TRBV5-6 and TRBJ2-7, with TRBD1 identical over 9 bases. Germline CDR1 and CDR2: SGHDT and YYEEEE. The CDR3 runs 15 residues. The ends lost 2 bases at V and 6 bases at J; junction bases unmatched: 9. This chain's CDR3 is CASSLWDRDLSEQYF. The CDR3 coding sequence is TGTGCCAGCAGCTTATGGGACAGGGACTTGAGCGAGCAGTACTTC.

The rearrangement links TRBV6-5 to TRBJ1-1, with unresolved D. CDR3 length equals 15 residues. V dropped 0 bases and J dropped 1 base, with 9 bases sitting between them. CDR1 MNHEY and CDR2 SVGAGI come from the germline V gene. CDR3 nucleotide sequence: TGTGCCAGCAGTTACTCGAGTCCAGGGAACACTGAAGCTTTCTTT. Translated: CASSYSSPGNTEAFF.

The V gene is TRBV10-3, the J gene TRBJ1-6, with a possible D match to TRBD1 (5 bases). CDR3 length equals 16 residues. The V end was cut by 3 bases, the J end by 7 bases, with 16 bases between. The germline V gene has CDR1 ENHRY and CDR2 SYGVKD. The CDR3 sequence: CAISDTQGGDNSPLHF. Here the CDR3 DNA reads TGTGCCATCAGTGATACGCAGGGTGGAGACAATTCACCCCTCCACTTT.

J is TRBJ2-1 and V is TRBV24-1; 7 nucleotides line up with TRBD2. Losses at the gene ends were 2 bases for V and 10 bases for J; bases not matched to a gene: 7. The CDR3 totals 14 residues. Germline V gives CDR1 KGHDR, CDR2 SFDVKD. CDR3 amino acids: CATSDSPGGREQFF. CDR3 nucleotides: TGTGCCACCAGTGATTCCCCGGGGGGTCGGGAGCAGTTCTTC.

This clone was counted a few times. The rearrangement links TRBV9 to TRBJ1-3, with TRBD1 matching 7 bases. The CDR3 covers 15 residues. J lost 0 bases, V lost 3 bases, and 3 bases had no gene match. Germline V gives CDR1 SGDLS, CDR2 YYNGEE. The CDR3 DNA follows: TGTGCCAGCAGCGCCGGGACAGTCTCTGGAAACACCATATATTTT. Its translation is CASSAGTVSGNTIYF.

The rearrangement joins TRBV29-1 to TRBJ2-1, with a possible D match to TRBD1 (5 bases). Germline-derived CDR1 and CDR2 are SQVTM and ANQGSEA. The CDR3 runs 15 residues. The germline V and J ends were trimmed by 1 base and 4 bases, with 14 bases remaining between them. The CDR3 loop is CSVEGGRISYNEQFF. In DNA, the CDR3 is TGCAGCGTTGAAGGGGGCCGGATTTCTTACAATGAGCAGTTCTTC.

The chain uses TRBV4-1 and TRBJ1-2; 10 bases fit TRBD1. With V trimmed by 2 bases and J by 4 bases, 4 bases remained unmatched. Germline values: CDR1 MGHRA, CDR2 YSYEKL. The CDR3 consists of 15 residues. CDR3 region: CASSQPTGGGYGYTF. The DNA for the CDR3 is TGCGCCAGCAGCCAACCGACAGGGGGCGGCTATGGCTACACCTTC.